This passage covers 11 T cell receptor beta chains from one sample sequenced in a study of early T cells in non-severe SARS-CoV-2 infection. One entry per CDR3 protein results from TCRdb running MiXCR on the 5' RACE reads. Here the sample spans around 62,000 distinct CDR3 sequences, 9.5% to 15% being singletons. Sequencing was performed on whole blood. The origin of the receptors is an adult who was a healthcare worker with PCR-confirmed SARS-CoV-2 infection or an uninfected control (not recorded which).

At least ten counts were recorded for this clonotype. The CDR3 region is CASSRAAYQETQYF. DNA for the CDR3: TGTGCCAGCTCCCGGGCCGCGTACCAAGAGACCCAGTACTTC. V usage is TRBV7-8 and J usage is TRBJ2-5; D is unclear. V lost 8 bases and J 0 bases, leaving 13 bases between the germline ends. The CDR3 contains 14 residues. Germline V gene data show CDR1 as SGHVS and CDR2 as FQNEAQ.

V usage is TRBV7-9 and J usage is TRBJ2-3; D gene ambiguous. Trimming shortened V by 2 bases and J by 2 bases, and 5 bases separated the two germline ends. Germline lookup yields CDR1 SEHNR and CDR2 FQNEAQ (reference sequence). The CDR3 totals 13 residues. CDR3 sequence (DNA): TGTGCCAGCAGCTTATCGTACACAGATACGCAGTATTTT. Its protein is CASSLSYTDTQYF. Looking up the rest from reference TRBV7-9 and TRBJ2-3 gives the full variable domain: DTGVSQNPRHKITKRGQNVTFRCDPISEHNRLYWYRQTLGQGPEFLTYFQNEAQLEKSRLLSDRFSAERPKGSFSTLEIQRTEQGDSAMYLCASSLSYTDTQYFGPGTRLTVL.

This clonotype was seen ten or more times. CDR3 sequence: CASRSGNTEAFF. As DNA, the CDR3 is TGTGCCAGCAGGTCGGGGAACACTGAAGCTTTCTTT. The chain couples TRBV27 to TRBJ1-1, with D hard to call. CDR3 size: 12 residues. Germline V gene data show CDR1 as MNHEY and CDR2 as SMNVEV (reference sequence). V lost 6 bases and J 1 base, leaving 6 bases between the germline ends.

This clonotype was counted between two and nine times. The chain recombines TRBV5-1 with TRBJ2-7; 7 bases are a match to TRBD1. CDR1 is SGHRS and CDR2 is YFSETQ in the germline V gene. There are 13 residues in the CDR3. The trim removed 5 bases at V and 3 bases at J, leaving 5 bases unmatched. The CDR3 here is CASSLDRVYEQYF. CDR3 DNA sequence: TGCGCCAGCAGTCTCGACAGGGTCTACGAGCAGTACTTC.

CDR3 sequence: CASSLTEEQNNEQFF. The CDR3 DNA follows: TGCGCCAGCAGCTTGACCGAAGAACAAAACAATGAGCAGTTCTTC. The chain combines TRBV5-1 with TRBJ2-1; D is unclear. The length of the CDR3 is 15 residues. V was cut by 1 base and J by 5 bases, with 13 bases left in between. Germline CDR1 is SGHRS and CDR2 is YFSETQ.

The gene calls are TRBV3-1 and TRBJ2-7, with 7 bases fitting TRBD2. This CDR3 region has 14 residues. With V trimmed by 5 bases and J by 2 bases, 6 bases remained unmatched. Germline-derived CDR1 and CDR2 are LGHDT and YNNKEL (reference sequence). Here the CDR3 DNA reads TGTGCCAGCAGCTTCGGCAGCGGGACCTACGAGCAGTACTTC. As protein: CASSFGSGTYEQYF.

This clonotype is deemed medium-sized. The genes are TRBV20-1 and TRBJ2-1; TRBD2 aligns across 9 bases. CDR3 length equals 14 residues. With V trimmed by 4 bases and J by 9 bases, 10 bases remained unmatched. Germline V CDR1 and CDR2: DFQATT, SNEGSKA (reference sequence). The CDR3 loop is CSAKPGLATGEQFF. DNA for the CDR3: TGCAGTGCTAAACCGGGACTAGCAACTGGTGAGCAGTTCTTC.

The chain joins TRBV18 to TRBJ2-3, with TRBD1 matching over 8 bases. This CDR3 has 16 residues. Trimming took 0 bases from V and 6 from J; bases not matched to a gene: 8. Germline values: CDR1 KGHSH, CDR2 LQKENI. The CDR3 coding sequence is TGTGCCAGCTCACCACCGGTCAGGGGGCTGGAGGATACGCAGTATTTT. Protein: CASSPPVRGLEDTQYF.

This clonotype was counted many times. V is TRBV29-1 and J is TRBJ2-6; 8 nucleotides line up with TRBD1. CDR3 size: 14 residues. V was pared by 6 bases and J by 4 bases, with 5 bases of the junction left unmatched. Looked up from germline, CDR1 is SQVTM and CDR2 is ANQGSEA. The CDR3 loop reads CSVQGAPGANVLTF. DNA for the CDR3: TGCAGCGTCCAGGGGGCGCCCGGGGCCAACGTCCTGACTTTC.

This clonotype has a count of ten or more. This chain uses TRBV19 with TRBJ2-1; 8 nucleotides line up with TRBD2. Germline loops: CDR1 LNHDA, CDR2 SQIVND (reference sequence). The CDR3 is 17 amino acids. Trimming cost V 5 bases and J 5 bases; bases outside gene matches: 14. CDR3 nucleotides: TGTGCCAGTAGTGCCCGGGGTAGCGGGAAACAAAACAATGAGCAGTTCTTC. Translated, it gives CASSARGSGKQNNEQFF.

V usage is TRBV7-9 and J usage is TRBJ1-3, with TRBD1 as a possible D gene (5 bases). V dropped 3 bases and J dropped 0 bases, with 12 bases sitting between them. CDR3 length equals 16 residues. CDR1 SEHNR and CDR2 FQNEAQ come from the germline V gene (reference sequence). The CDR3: CASSFEGGGSGNTIYF. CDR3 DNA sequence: TGTGCCAGCAGCTTCGAGGGTGGGGGCTCTGGAAACACCATATATTTT.